The present entry profiles one T cell receptor beta chain with its context. Germline CDR1 is SGHDN and CDR2 is FVKESK. The CDR3 extends over 15 amino acids. Between the trimmed V and J ends, which lost 1 base and 0 bases, there was a span of 7 bases. This sample is part of a study of T cell changes during pregnancy in multiple sclerosis. Profiling relied on immunoSEQ multiplex PCR, and the TCRdb table lists in-frame clones only, not all of them. The sample lists tens of thousands of clones, 80% to 95% seen once, with about 2.2% in the top ten. The TCR was taken from a female donor with multiple sclerosis, enrolled in a pregnancy study. The chain couples TRBV14 to TRBJ1-3; D gene uncertain. The material was peripheral blood, obtained before pregnancy. CDR3 nucleotides: TGTGCCAGCAGCCAAGTAGCCCTCTCTGGAAACACCATATATTTT. The encoded protein is CASSQVALSGNTIYF.